The present T cell receptor beta chain was sequenced within a study of T cells after somatic rescue of genetic block. The CDR3 runs 17 residues. Germline CDR1 reads SSHAT; CDR2 reads FNYEAQ (reference sequence). Trimming removed 7 bases at V and 0 bases at J, with 19 bases between. Sequenced by immunoSEQ multiplex PCR; TCRdb stores in-frame clones only, minus some. The table lists more than 10,000 clones, over 60% of them singletons. The TCR comes from a boy aged 5-17 years. Material for sequencing was peripheral blood mononuclear cells (PBMCs). The chain is built from TRBV7-7 and TRBJ1-5; no definite D call. CDR3 region: CASTPIAGSFSNQPQHF. CDR3 DNA: TGTGCCAGCACCCCTATCGCCGGGTCCTTTAGCAATCAGCCCCAGCATTTT.